Sequencing of this T cell receptor beta chain was carried out in a study of CD8+ T cells in alopecia areata. Broader study findings: Scalp clonality and expanded CD8+ clones among the top 100 showed significant decreases with tofacitinib.

This clone has just a few counts. Its specificity is not known. This sample's treatment: oral pan-JAK inhibitor, 5-10 mg twice daily. Sequencing templates came from extracted RNA that was reverse transcribed into cDNA. Here immunoSEQ multiplex PCR was the method, and the copy in TCRdb shows in-frame clones only, minus some. The sample shows fewer than 250,000 clones, roughly 44% of them seen only once. There are 16 residues in the CDR3. V dropped 5 bases and J dropped 1; count of bases not matched to a gene: 8. CDR1 is SEHNR and CDR2 is FQNEAQ in the germline V gene (reference sequence). This TCR derives from a human donor with alopecia areata. The sequenced sample was CD4+ T cells sorted from blood, obtained at approximately week 36, from a patient treated with tofacitinib. The genes are TRBV7-9 and TRBJ2-7, with TRBD1 matching over 10 bases. CDR3 sequence: CASSPRQGARSYEQYF. The CDR3 DNA follows: TGTGCCAGCAGCCCCAGACAGGGGGCAAGGTCCTACGAGCAGTACTTC.